This T cell receptor (beta chain) comes out of a study of regulatory T cells in long-lasting Graves disease. Sequencing libraries for TCR beta were prepared with iRepertoire HTBI primers and Arm-PCR of CDR3 regions. Via MiXCR, TCRdb re-called the multiplex PCR reads, giving one row per CDR3 protein. The sample lists roughly 320,000 distinct CDR3 sequences, about a sixth occurring once. Time point of the sample: newly diagnosed GD, antithyroid drugs for less than 3 months. PBMC-extracted RNA yielded the TCR library. V shed 4 bases and J shed 5 bases, with 11 bases lying between them. CDR1 and CDR2 (germline): LGHDT, YNNKEL (reference sequence). CDR3 length: 13 amino acids. This same sample was also taken into another study, of T cells in Graves' hyperthyroidism and ophthalmopathy. This second study notes: Exclusion criteria comprised uncontrolled infection, other autoimmune disease, pregnancy or lactation. Ophthalmopathy could be told apart from stable hyperthyroidism with a 13 V-J model.

This rearrangement joins TRBV3-1 to TRBJ1-2; the D is unclear. The sample here was peripheral blood mononuclear cells (PBMCs), taken at new diagnosis, from a patient treated with antithyroid drugs. The receptor was isolated from a middle-aged man with Graves disease. As DNA, the CDR3 is TGTGCCAGCAGCCTACAACTTTCATATGGCTACACCTTC. It codes for CASSLQLSYGYTF.